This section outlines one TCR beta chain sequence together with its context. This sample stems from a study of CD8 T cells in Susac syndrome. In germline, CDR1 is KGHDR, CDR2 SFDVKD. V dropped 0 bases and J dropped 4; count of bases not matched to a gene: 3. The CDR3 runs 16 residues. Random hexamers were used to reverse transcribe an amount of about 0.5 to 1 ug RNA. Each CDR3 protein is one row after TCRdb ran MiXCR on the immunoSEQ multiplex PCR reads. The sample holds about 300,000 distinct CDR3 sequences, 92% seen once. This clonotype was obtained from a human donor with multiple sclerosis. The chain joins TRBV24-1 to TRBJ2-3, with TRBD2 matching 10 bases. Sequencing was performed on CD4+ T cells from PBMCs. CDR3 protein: CATSDLKRGGADTQYF. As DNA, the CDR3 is TGTGCCACCAGTGATTTGAAGCGGGGGGGCGCAGATACGCAGTATTTT.